A selection of T cell receptor beta chains follows, all from one sample in a study of cytomegalovirus exposure and HLA in healthy donors. Method: immunoSEQ multiplex PCR; TCRdb's copy keeps in-frame clones and lacks some. The data contain about 280,000 clones, approximately 83% of them singletons. The sequencing input was PBMCs. Source of these receptors: a woman aged 18-29 years in good health and CMV-seronegative. Both conserved end residues are part of each CDR3. A D gene is named only where the DNA matches it firmly. Some rows have no size entry. The others give once, few or many, or a class for an expanded clone.

>TRBD1|.|TRBV19|TRBJ2-1
TGTGCCAGTAGTACATCACAGGGGGCGTTCTACAATGAGCAGTTCTTC
CASSTSQGAFYNEQFF
>TRBD2|.|TRBV6-6|TRBJ2-3
TGTGCCAGCAGTTACTCCACGGGACTAGCACTGTATTTT
CASSYSTGLALYF
>.|once|TRBV11-2|TRBJ2-7
TGTGCCACCTCTCCCGGGGTAGCGAGCTCCTACGAGCAGTACTTC
CATSPGVASSYEQYF
>TRBD2|.|TRBV27|TRBJ2-1
TGTGCCAGCAGTCCGCTCAGCGGGAGTATCGGCAATGAGCAGTTCTTC
CASSPLSGSIGNEQFF
>TRBD2|.|TRBV7-6|TRBJ2-5
TGTGCCAGCAGCTTAGTTCGCCGGGGGGGAAGGGAGACCCAGTACTTC
CASSLVRRGGRETQYF
>TRBD2|.|TRBV9|TRBJ2-7
TGTGCCAGCAGCGTAGCAGGTTCGACTAGCGGGGGAAACTACGAGCAGTACTTC
CASSVAGSTSGGNYEQYF
>TRBD2|.|TRBV7-9|TRBJ2-1
TGTGCCAGCAGCCCATGGTCGGGGGGGATAGACAATGAGCAGTTCTTC
CASSPWSGGIDNEQFF
>TRBD1|.|TRBV4-2|TRBJ1-2
TGTGCCAGCAGCCACCCCCAGGGGGCCGGCTATGGCTACACCTTC
CASSHPQGAGYGYTF
>.|.|TRBV18|TRBJ2-7
TGTGCCAGCTCACCGCCGGGACGGGGGTCCTACGAGCAGTACTTC
CASSPPGRGSYEQYF
>.|few|TRBV25-1|TRBJ1-2
TGTGCCAGCAGCACCGGGACAACGTTTTATGGCTACACCTTC
CASSTGTTFYGYTF
>TRBD2|.|TRBV5-1|TRBJ2-2
TGCGCCAGCAGCGGTATGACTAGCGGGAGAGGGGAGCTGTTTTTT
CASSGMTSGRGELFF
>.|.|TRBV7-7|TRBJ2-5
TGTGCTAGCAGCTTCGGGGTAGAAGAGACCCAGTACTTC
CASSFGVEETQYF
>TRBD1|.|TRBV29-1|TRBJ1-2
TGCAGCGCTGAAAGACAGGGTTCGGCTAACTATGGCTACACCTTC
CSAERQGSANYGYTF
>.|once|TRBV7-2|TRBJ2-3
TGTGCCAGCAGCTTAGCAAGGCAGACTGATACGCAGTATTTT
CASSLARQTDTQYF
>.|.|TRBV11-2|TRBJ1-5
TGTGCCAGCGTAAATTGGGAACAGGGCTATCAGCCCCAGCATTTT
CASVNWEQGYQPQHF
>.|few|TRBV28|TRBJ1-5
TGTGCCAGCAGTTCCATCCCGGACACCTATCAGCCCCAGCATTTT
CASSSIPDTYQPQHF
>TRBD1|.|TRBV23-1|TRBJ2-7
TGCGCCAGCAGTCATTGGGACAGGGAGTCCTACGAGCAGTACTTC
CASSHWDRESYEQYF
>TRBD1|few|TRBV6-5|TRBJ1-2
TGTGCCAGCAGTTACAGGGGGCCGAACTATGGCTACACCTTC
CASSYRGPNYGYTF